These 12 T cell receptor beta chains were sequenced from one sample in a study of blood T cell repertoires in COVID-19. Repertoires were generated with immunoSEQ multiplex PCR, while TCRdb's copy carries only in-frame clones and drops some. The sample yields 150,000 to 200,000 clones, around 85% seen once. Sequencing was done on a sample of peripheral blood. The source of these receptors is a man between 50 and 59 years old who had recovered from COVID-19.

The J gene is TRBJ1-3, the V gene TRBV7-6, with D hard to call. Trimming removed 1 base from V and 3 bases from J, with 10 bases in between. CDR3 length: 15 residues. Germline-derived CDR1 and CDR2 are SGHVS and FNYEAQ. In DNA, the CDR3 is TGTGCCAGCAGCTTAGGTGATCCCAGTGGAAACACCATATATTTT. It codes for CASSLGDPSGNTIYF. The full variable domain, its missing parts supplied by reference TRBV7-6 and TRBJ1-3, is GAGVSQSPRYKVTKRGQDVALRCDPISGHVSLYWYRQALGQGPEFLTYFNYEAQQDKSGLPNDRFSAERPEGSISTLTIQRTEQRDSAMYRCASSLGDPSGNTIYFGEGSWLTVV.

The V call is TRBV7-6, the J call TRBJ2-1; no firm D call. The V and J ends lost 8 bases and 0 bases respectively, with 8 bases between them. The CDR3 has 13 residues. Germline values: CDR1 SGHVS, CDR2 FNYEAQ. CDR3 nucleotides: TGTGCCAGCTGGAACAGCTCCTACAATGAGCAGTTCTTC. It yields the protein CASWNSSYNEQFF.

The J gene is TRBJ2-3, the V gene TRBV5-1, with D possibly matching TRBD2 (6 bases). Per the germline V gene, CDR1 is SGHRS and CDR2 is YFSETQ. The CDR3 consists of 12 residues. V gave up 7 bases and J gave up 4 bases, with 10 bases separating them. CDR3 sequence (DNA): TGCGCCAGCGCATGGGAGGCAGATACGCAGTATTTT. Translating gives CASAWEADTQYF. Filled out from reference TRBV5-1 and TRBJ2-3, the complete variable domain reads KAGVTQTPRYLIKTRGQQVTLSCSPISGHRSVSWYQQTPGQGLQFLFEYFSETQRNKGNFPGRFSGRQFSNSRSEMNVSTLELGDSALYLCASAWEADTQYFGPGTRLTVL.

The gene calls are TRBV10-3 and TRBJ2-7; a weak D match, TRBD1 (5 bases). The CDR3 extends over 16 amino acids. CDR1 is ENHRY and CDR2 is SYGVKD in the germline V gene. The V end was cut by 2 bases, the J end by 2 bases, with 16 bases between. In DNA form, the CDR3 reads TGTGCCATCAGTGAGACAGGACCCGCGTCAGCCTACGAGCAGTACTTC. Translation: CAISETGPASAYEQYF.

This rearrangement joins TRBV10-2 to TRBJ2-7; D is undetermined. V lost 3 bases to trimming and J lost 2 bases, with 11 bases between them. CDR1 WSHSY and CDR2 SAAADI come from the germline V gene. This CDR3 is built from 14 residues. The CDR3 sequence: CASSDPRIPYEQYF. CDR3 bases: TGCGCCAGCAGTGATCCCAGGATCCCCTACGAGCAGTACTTC.

The rearrangement uses TRBV9 and TRBJ2-2, with TRBD2 matching over 11 bases. The V and J ends lost 4 bases and 1 base, in that order; junction bases with no gene match: 3. Germline V CDR1 and CDR2: SGDLS, YYNGEE. The CDR3 length is 16 residues. The CDR3 loop is CASSRGLAVNTGELFF. The CDR3, as DNA: TGTGCCAGCAGCAGGGGACTAGCGGTGAACACCGGGGAGCTGTTTTTT.

The chain joins TRBV5-4 to TRBJ2-7, with 10 positions matching TRBD2. The CDR3 runs 15 residues. The V gene end was trimmed by 4 bases and the J gene end by 3 bases; junction bases not matched to a gene: 7. Germline V gene sequence: CDR1 SGHNT, CDR2 YYREEE (reference sequence). DNA for the CDR3: TGTGCCAGCAGCCAGGGGACTAGCGAAATCTACGAGCAGTACTTC. Amino acid sequence: CASSQGTSEIYEQYF.

This chain joins TRBV19 and TRBJ2-3; D ambiguous. Germline values: CDR1 LNHDA, CDR2 SQIVND (reference sequence). CDR3 length: 15 amino acids. The germline V and J ends were trimmed by 7 bases and 4 bases, with 18 bases remaining between them. The DNA for the CDR3 is TGTGCCAGTACCGACCTGGCGGCGCCCTCAGATACGCAGTATTTT. It is translated as CASTDLAAPSDTQYF.

The chain carries TRBV12-3 or TRBV12-4 and TRBJ2-4; D remains ambiguous. The CDR3 spans 13 residues. The germline V and J ends were trimmed by 10 bases and 1 base, with 11 bases remaining between them. The CDR3 loop is CATGTGAKNIQYF. CDR3 DNA sequence: TGTGCCACTGGTACGGGTGCCAAAAACATTCAGTACTTC.

V usage is TRBV7-2 and J usage is TRBJ2-7, with D possibly being TRBD1 (6 bases). This CDR3 contains 14 residues. CDR1 and CDR2 (germline): SGHTA, FQGNSA. V lost 2 bases and J lost 0, with 8 bases in between. CDR3 residues: CASSLRGNSYEQYF. The CDR3 DNA follows: TGTGCCAGCAGCTTAAGGGGGAACTCCTACGAGCAGTACTTC.

In DNA, the CDR3 is TGCAGTGCTACTAGAACCGGGGAGCTGTTTTTT. Protein: CSATRTGELFF. This sequence joins TRBV20-1 and TRBJ2-2; the D is unclear. Deletions cut 4 bases from V and 5 bases from J, with 5 bases between. The V gene's germline CDR1 is DFQATT and CDR2 SNEGSKA (reference sequence). The CDR3 contains 11 residues.

The V call is TRBV30, the J call TRBJ2-2; 8 bases are shared with TRBD1. Germline CDR1 GTSNPN, CDR2 SVGIG (reference sequence). The V and J ends lost 5 bases and 4 bases, in that order; junction bases with no gene match: 9. The CDR3 consists of 15 residues. The DNA for the CDR3 is TGTGCCTGGGGAAGGACAGGGCGGGGCACCGGGGAGCTGTTTTTT. Its protein product is CAWGRTGRGTGELFF.